The entry below gives a single TCR beta chain sequence along with its context. These data originate in a study of CD8+CD57+ T cells in acquired aplastic anemia. Across the study: Sorted CD4+ and CD8+ cells yielded roughly 3 ug of DNA on average.

The ends lost 8 bases at V and 0 bases at J; junction bases unmatched: 5. This CDR3 is built from 15 residues. The germline gives CDR1 MGHDK, CDR2 SYGVNS. Genomic DNA provided the template from which TCR beta VDJ and CDR3 profiles were obtained. Using its own MiXCR run on the reads, TCRdb lists one record per CDR3 protein. The table includes over 150,000 distinct CDR3 sequences, less than 50% detected once. Patients included in sequencing had previously demonstrated CD8+CD57+ cell expansion by flow cytometry. Patients were untreated when blood was sampled. The receptor was isolated from a human donor with aplastic anemia. The genes are TRBV25-1 and TRBJ2-1; 9 bases agree with TRBD2. Sequencing was done on a sample of sorted CD4+, CD8+, or CD8+CD57+ T cells (not recorded which) from PBMCs. CDR3 region: CASCSGGSSYNEQFF. CDR3 coding DNA: TGTGCCAGCTGCAGCGGGGGGAGCTCCTACAATGAGCAGTTCTTC.